This T cell receptor (beta chain) is from a study of blood T cell repertoires in COVID-19. Methods used by the authors: The authors estimated nucleated cell counts from reference gene primer amplification. The repertoire was sequenced with immunoSEQ multiplex PCR; TCRdb's copy has only in-frame clones and lacks some. V, J and clone size reflect that table, while D and trimming were determined from the DNA. Here the sample spans about 380,000 clones, around 89% being singletons. The CDR3 is 14 amino acids. CDR1 and CDR2 (germline): MNHNS, SASEGT. V was clipped by 2 bases and J by 4 bases, with 11 bases between them.

The sample consisted of peripheral blood. The clonotype comes from a middle-aged man with acute or convalescent COVID-19. The gene calls are TRBV6-1 and TRBJ1-1; possibly TRBD1 for D (5 bases). CDR3 loop: CASSETRVGTEAFF. The CDR3 DNA reads as TGTGCCAGCAGTGAAACCAGGGTGGGCACTGAAGCTTTCTTT.